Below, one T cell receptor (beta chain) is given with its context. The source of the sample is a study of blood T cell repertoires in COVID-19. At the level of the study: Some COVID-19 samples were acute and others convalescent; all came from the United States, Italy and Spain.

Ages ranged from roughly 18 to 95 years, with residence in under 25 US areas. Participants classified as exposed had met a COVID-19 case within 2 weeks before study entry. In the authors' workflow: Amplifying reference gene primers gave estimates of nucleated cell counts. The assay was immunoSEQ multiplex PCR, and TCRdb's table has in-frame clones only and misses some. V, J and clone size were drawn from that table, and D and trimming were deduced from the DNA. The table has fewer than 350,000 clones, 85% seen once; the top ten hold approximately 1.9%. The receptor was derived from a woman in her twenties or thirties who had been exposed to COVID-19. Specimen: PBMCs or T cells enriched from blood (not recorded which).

The CDR3 loop is CASSPDRVYEQYF. For the CDR3, the DNA is TGTGCCAGCTCACCTGACAGGGTTTACGAGCAGTACTTC. The chain combines TRBV18 with TRBJ2-7; TRBD1 aligns across 7 bases. This CDR3 has 13 residues. CDR1 is KGHSH and CDR2 is LQKENI in the germline V gene. The junction had 3 bases not matched to a gene; V was cut back by 3 bases and J by 4 bases.